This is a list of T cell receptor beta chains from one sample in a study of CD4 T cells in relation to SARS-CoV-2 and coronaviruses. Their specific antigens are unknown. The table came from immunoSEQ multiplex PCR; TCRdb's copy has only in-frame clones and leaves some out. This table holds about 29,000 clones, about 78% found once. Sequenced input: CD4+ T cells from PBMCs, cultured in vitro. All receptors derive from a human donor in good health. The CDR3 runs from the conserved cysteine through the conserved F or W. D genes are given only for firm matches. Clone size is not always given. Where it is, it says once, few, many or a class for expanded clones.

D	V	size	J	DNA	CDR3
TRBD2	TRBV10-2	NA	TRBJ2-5	TGCGCCAGCAGGACCGGGACTAGCGGGAGGAGGGTAGGAGAGACCCAGTACTTC	CASRTGTSGRRVGETQYF
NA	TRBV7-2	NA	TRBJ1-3	TGTGCCAGCAGCCCTCAGGGGCAGGCCGCAAACACCATATATTTT	CASSPQGQAANTIYF
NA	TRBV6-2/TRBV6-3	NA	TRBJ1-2	TGTGCCAGCAGTTACTCGGCCCCCCCGGGCGGCTACACCTTC	CASSYSAPPGGYTF
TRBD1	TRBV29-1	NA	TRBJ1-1	TGCAGCGGCAGCTTGACAGGGGCCAACACTGAAGCTTTCTTT	CSGSLTGANTEAFF
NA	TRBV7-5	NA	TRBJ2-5	TGTGCCAGAAGCGCACGGGGGGAGACCCAGTACTTC	CARSARGETQYF
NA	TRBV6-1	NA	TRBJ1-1	TGTGCCAGCAGTGAAGCAGGACGTCGACGTTTGGGAATCACTGAAGCTTTCTTT	CASSEAGRRRLGITEAFF
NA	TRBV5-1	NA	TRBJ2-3	TGCGCCAGCAGCCCTACTAGCACAGATACGCAGTATTTT	CASSPTSTDTQYF
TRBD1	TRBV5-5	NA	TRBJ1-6	TGTGCCAGCAGCGGGGACAGGCAAAATTCACCCCTCCACTTT	CASSGDRQNSPLHF
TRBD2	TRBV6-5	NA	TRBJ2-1	TGTGCCAGCAGAAGACTAGCGGGAGTGAACAATGAGCAGTTCTTC	CASRRLAGVNNEQFF
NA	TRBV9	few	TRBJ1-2	TGTGCCAGCAGCGTAGATCCGACCTTCGGCTATGGCTACACCTTC	CASSVDPTFGYGYTF
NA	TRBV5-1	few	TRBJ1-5	TGCGCCAGCAGCTTGGGGGACACTTCCTATAGCAATCAGCCCCAGCATTTT	CASSLGDTSYSNQPQHF
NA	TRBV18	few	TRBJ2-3	TGTGCCAGCTCACCCCAGAACACAGATACGCAGTATTTT	CASSPQNTDTQYF
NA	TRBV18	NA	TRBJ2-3	TGTGCCAGCTCACAAGGGACACCTAGCACAGATACGCAGTATTTT	CASSQGTPSTDTQYF
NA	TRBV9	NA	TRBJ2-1	TGTGCCAGTGCCGGTGGGGAGACCTACAATGAGCAGTTCTTC	CASAGGETYNEQFF
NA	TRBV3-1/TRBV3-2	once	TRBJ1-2	TGTGCCAGCAGCCAAGATTGGACCACAGACTATGGCTACACCTTC	CASSQDWTTDYGYTF
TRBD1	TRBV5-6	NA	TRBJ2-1	TGTGCCAGCAGCATCGAAGGACAGGTGTCCTACAATGAGCAGTTCTTC	CASSIEGQVSYNEQFF
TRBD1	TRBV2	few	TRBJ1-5	TGTGCCAGCGCTGGGACAGGCATTAGCAATCAGCCCCAGCATTTT	CASAGTGISNQPQHF
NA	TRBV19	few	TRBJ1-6	TGTGCCAGTAGTCTACTCGGCGGAAATTCACCCCTCCACTTT	CASSLLGGNSPLHF
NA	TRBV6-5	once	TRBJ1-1	TGTGCCAGCAGTTTAGAACAGGGATTTACGACTGAAGCTTTCTTT	CASSLEQGFTTEAFF
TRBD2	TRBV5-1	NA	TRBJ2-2	TGCGCCAGCAGCCCGCTGGGACTAGTAGGCACCGGGGAGCTGTTTTTT	CASSPLGLVGTGELFF
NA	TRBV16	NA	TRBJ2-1	TGTGCCAGCAGCCCTCCAGGGGATGAGCAGTTCTTC	CASSPPGDEQFF
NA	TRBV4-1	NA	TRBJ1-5	TGCGCCAGCAGCCAGAGGAGCGGGCAGCCCCAGCATTTT	CASSQRSGQPQHF
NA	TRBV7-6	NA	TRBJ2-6	TGTGCCGGGGGGGCGTCGGGGGCCAACGTCCTGACTTTC	CAGGASGANVLTF
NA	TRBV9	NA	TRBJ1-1	TGTGCCAGCAGCGTAGAGAATGGGGGCACTGAAGCTTTCTTT	CASSVENGGTEAFF
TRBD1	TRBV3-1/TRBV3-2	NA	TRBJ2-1	TGTGCCAGCAGCCACCAAGACAGGGTCGTCTACAATGAGCAGTTCTTC	CASSHQDRVVYNEQFF
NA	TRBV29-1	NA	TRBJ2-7	TGCAGCGTGGAAAAAGGCTGGGTAGACGGGCGCTACGAGCAGTACTTC	CSVEKGWVDGRYEQYF
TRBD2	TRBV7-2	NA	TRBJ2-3	TGTGCCAGCAGCCCCGGACTAGCGGGGGGCCCGACTAGCACAGATACGCAGTATTTT	CASSPGLAGGPTSTDTQYF
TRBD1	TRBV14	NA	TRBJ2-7	TGTGCCAGCAGCGGACAGGAGTACGAGCAGTACTTC	CASSGQEYEQYF
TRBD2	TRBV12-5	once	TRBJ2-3	TGTGCTAGTGGTTTGGTACCTGGACTAGCGGTGATCAAATCTTCACCAGATACGCAGTATTTT	CASGLVPGLAVIKSSPDTQYF
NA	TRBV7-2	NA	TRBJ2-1	TGTGCCAGCAGCTCCCCGGGGGTCAATGAGCAGTTCTTC	CASSSPGVNEQFF
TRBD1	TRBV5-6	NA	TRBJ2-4	TGTGCCAGCAGCCCGGGTCCCGGGACAGGGTTCGGGGCCAAAAACATTCAGTACTTC	CASSPGPGTGFGAKNIQYF
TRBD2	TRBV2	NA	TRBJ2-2	TGTGCCAGCAGGGGACTAGCGGGTACCGGGGAGCTGTTTTTT	CASRGLAGTGELFF
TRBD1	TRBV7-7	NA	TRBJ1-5	TGTGCCAGCAGCCATAGGGACAGGGAAAAGCCCCAGCATTTT	CASSHRDREKPQHF
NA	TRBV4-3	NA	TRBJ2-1	TGCGCCAGCAGCCAAGACCCAAACCCGACGGATGAGCAGTTCTTC	CASSQDPNPTDEQFF
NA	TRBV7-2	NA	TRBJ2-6	TGTGCCAGCAGCTTAGTTGTACGGTCCTCTGGGGCCAACGTCCTGACTTTC	CASSLVVRSSGANVLTF
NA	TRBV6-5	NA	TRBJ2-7	TGTGCCAGCACGGTAGGGAGCTCCTACGAGCAGTACTTC	CASTVGSSYEQYF
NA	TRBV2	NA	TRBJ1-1	TGTGCCAGCAGTGTGTACGCAGAAGCTTTCTTT	CASSVYAEAFF
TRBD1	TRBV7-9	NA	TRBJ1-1	TGTGCCAGCAGCTTAGAGCGGACAGGGAACACTGAAGCTTTCTTT	CASSLERTGNTEAFF
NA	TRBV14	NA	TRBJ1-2	TGTGCCAGCAGCCCAAGGACCCGGGACCATGGCTACACCTTC	CASSPRTRDHGYTF
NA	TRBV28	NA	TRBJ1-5	TGTGCCAGCAGTTTGCCGGGGGGGCCCAATCAGCCCCAGCATTTT	CASSLPGGPNQPQHF
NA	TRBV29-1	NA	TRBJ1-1	TGCAGCGTTGAAGATTGGGGTCGGTTTTCAGTTCAGGGGCGGATGACTGAAGCTTTCTTT	CSVEDWGRFSVQGRMTEAFF